The 20 T cell receptor beta chains in this list originate from one sample, sequenced in a study of T cell responses to AZD1222 COVID-19 vaccine. Only in-frame clones appear in the TCRdb table, and some are missing; sequencing was by immunoSEQ multiplex PCR. Here the sample spans around 100,000 clones, roughly nine tenths being singletons. Material: peripheral blood, obtained on day 0 of AZD1222 vaccination. Receptors originate from an adult in good health.

The chain carries TRBV4-3 and TRBJ1-6; unclear D gene. CDR1 is LGHNA and CDR2 is YSLEER in the germline V gene. The CDR3 sequence is 14 residues long. Trimming removed 0 bases at V and 10 bases at J, with 10 bases between. The CDR3 DNA reads TGCGCCAGCAGCCAAGAATGGATTGGGTCACCCCTCCACTTT. As protein: CASSQEWIGSPLHF.

The gene calls are TRBV6-4 and TRBJ2-3, with TRBD1 identical over 11 bases. The CDR3 has 15 amino acids. J gave up 4 bases and V 6 bases, and 6 bases lay outside the gene matches. From germline, CDR1 is MRHNA and CDR2 SNTAGT. This CDR3 reads CASSWTGGAPDTQYF. In nucleotides, the CDR3 is TGTGCCAGCAGCTGGACAGGGGGCGCCCCAGATACGCAGTATTTT.

This chain joins TRBV24-1 and TRBJ1-2; perhaps TRBD1 as D (6 bases). This CDR3 spans 14 amino acids. Germline V gives CDR1 KGHDR, CDR2 SFDVKD. Deletions cut 7 bases from V and 7 bases from J, with 18 bases between. CDR3 region: CATSHEGGAIGYTF. Written as DNA, the CDR3 is TGTGCCACCAGCCACGAGGGGGGGGCGATTGGCTACACCTTC.

The chain has TRBV28 and TRBJ1-5; D is perhaps TRBD1 (5 bases). Germline CDR1 is MDHEN and CDR2 is SYDVKM. The CDR3 is 16 amino acids. Deletions cut 0 bases from V and 6 bases from J, with 15 bases between. CDR3 loop: CASSLWSGTRSQPQHF. The DNA of the CDR3 is TGTGCCAGCAGTTTATGGTCCGGGACCAGGAGTCAGCCCCAGCATTTT.

J is TRBJ2-7 and V is TRBV19; D may be TRBD2 (7 bases). The ends were cut back, 7 bases at V and 2 bases at J, with 15 bases in the middle. The CDR3 has 14 residues. Per the germline V gene, CDR1 is LNHDA and CDR2 is SQIVND (reference sequence). The DNA of the CDR3 is TGTGCCAGTACCGTGGGGGGGGGCGCCTACGAGCAGTACTTC. This sequence encodes CASTVGGGAYEQYF.

This clone occurred once. The chain employs TRBV10-3 and TRBJ2-1; 8 nucleotides line up with TRBD1. Per the germline V gene, CDR1 is ENHRY and CDR2 is SYGVKD. The J segment lost 5 bases and the V segment lost 2 bases, leaving 2 bases of the junction unmatched. The CDR3 has 14 amino acids. The CDR3 coding sequence is TGTGCCATCAGTGAGGGGACAGGAAACAATGAGCAGTTCTTC. As protein: CAISEGTGNNEQFF.

V gene TRBV2 combines with J gene TRBJ1-2, with 7 positions matching TRBD1. The J segment lost 2 bases and the V segment lost 5 bases, leaving 5 bases of the junction unmatched. The CDR3 has 14 amino acids. Germline V gene sequence: CDR1 SNHLY, CDR2 FYNNEI. The CDR3 DNA reads TGTGCCAGCAGTCTACAGGGGACCAACTATGGCTACACCTTC. It specifies CASSLQGTNYGYTF.

V is TRBV6-6 and J is TRBJ1-2; tentatively, D is TRBD1 (5 bases). The CDR3 contains 14 residues. Between the trimmed V and J ends, which lost 7 bases and 1 base, there was a span of 13 bases. Germline-derived CDR1 and CDR2 are MNHNY and SVGAGI (reference sequence). The CDR3 DNA sequence: TGTGCCAGCAACCCCGGGACGGATAACTATGGCTACACCTTC. This sequence encodes CASNPGTDNYGYTF.

This sequence joins TRBV15 and TRBJ2-7; 9 bases fit TRBD1. V was pared by 1 base and J by 5 bases, with 9 bases of the junction left unmatched. Looked up from germline, CDR1 is LNHNV and CDR2 is YYDKDF (reference sequence). CDR3 length equals 16 residues. CDR3 amino acids: CATSRVPGTGSDEQYF. The CDR3 DNA sequence: TGTGCCACCAGCAGAGTTCCCGGGACAGGGTCGGACGAGCAGTACTTC.

The CDR3 DNA is TGTGCCAGCAGCCCCAGGGGGCTAGGAGGAGAGACCCAGTACTTC. Residues: CASSPRGLGGETQYF. The V and J genes are TRBV7-2 and TRBJ2-5, with 8 bases fitting TRBD1. The CDR3 has 15 residues. V was clipped by 5 bases and J by 4 bases; unmatched bases: 9. The germline gives CDR1 SGHTA, CDR2 FQGNSA.

This clone occurred once. This chain joins TRBV20-1 and TRBJ2-5; tentatively, D is TRBD2 (6 bases). The germline V gene has CDR1 DFQATT and CDR2 SNEGSKA (reference sequence). Trimming removed 3 bases from V and 2 bases from J, with 13 bases in between. The CDR3 covers 14 residues. The CDR3 bases are TGCAGTGCTAGTTTGGCGGGGCAGCAAGAGACCCAGTACTTC. Amino acids: CSASLAGQQETQYF.

V is TRBV7-2 and J is TRBJ2-1; 10 bases are a match to TRBD2. V shed 3 bases, J shed 6 bases, and the junction held 5 bases outside the gene matches. Germline V gene lookup returns CDR1 SGHTA and CDR2 FQGNSA. The CDR3 has 15 residues. The CDR3 DNA follows: TGTGCCAGCAGCTTGGCTAGCGGGAGTTTCAATGAGCAGTTCTTC. Protein sequence: CASSLASGSFNEQFF.

The rearrangement uses TRBV18 and TRBJ1-1; D is possibly TRBD1 (5 bases). Between the trimmed V and J ends, which lost 4 bases and 5 bases, there was a span of 14 bases. Germline loops: CDR1 KGHSH, CDR2 LQKENI. The CDR3 runs to 14 residues. CDR3 sequence: CASSLGGDRTEAFF. The CDR3 region has the DNA TGTGCCAGCTCACTGGGGGGAGATAGGACTGAAGCTTTCTTT.

This clone was recorded only once. The CDR3 loop is CASSLDEKLFF. The CDR3 bases are TGTGCCAGCAGTTTAGATGAAAAACTGTTTTTT. This rearrangement joins TRBV12-3 or TRBV12-4 to TRBJ1-4, with D unclear. CDR3 length equals 11 residues. The germline V and J ends were trimmed by 1 base and 6 bases, with 0 bases remaining between them.

This chain joins TRBV10-1 and TRBJ2-3; a possible D gene is TRBD2 (6 bases). This CDR3 region has 17 residues. Trimming stripped 6 bases from V and 5 bases from J, with 24 bases between. Germline CDR1 WNHNN, CDR2 SYGVQD (reference sequence). The CDR3 protein is CASRAPKGGKGRDTQYF. CDR3 coding DNA: TGCGCCAGCAGGGCCCCGAAAGGCGGGAAGGGGAGAGATACGCAGTATTTT.

The gene calls are TRBV12-3 or TRBV12-4 and TRBJ1-5; TRBD1 matches 7 bases. Losses at the gene ends were 7 bases for V and 7 bases for J; bases not matched to a gene: 7. The CDR3 is 13 amino acids. CDR3 sequence reads: CASTNDRAQPQHF. The CDR3 bases are TGTGCCAGCACCAACGACAGGGCGCAGCCCCAGCATTTT.

The chain uses TRBV7-9 and TRBJ1-1, with D perhaps TRBD1 (6 bases). Germline V gives CDR1 SEHNR, CDR2 FQNEAQ (reference sequence). V lost 5 bases, J lost 5 bases, and 15 bases lay in between. The CDR3 is made up of 14 amino acids. For the CDR3, the DNA is TGTGCCAGCAGCGTCAGGGGAGTAAGGACTGAAGCTTTCTTT. Encoded protein: CASSVRGVRTEAFF.

CDR3: CASAAGALNEKLFF. The CDR3 DNA follows: TGTGCCAGTGCCGCAGGGGCCCTAAATGAAAAACTGTTTTTT. This rearrangement joins TRBV19 to TRBJ1-4; maybe TRBD1 (6 bases). Germline CDR1 and CDR2: LNHDA and SQIVND (reference sequence). The CDR3 consists of 14 residues. Trimming took 8 bases from V and 5 from J, leaving 15 bases between them.

The gene calls are TRBV19 and TRBJ1-3; D unclear. V gave up 11 bases and J gave up 0 bases, with 11 bases separating them. CDR1 is LNHDA, CDR2 SQIVND, per germline (reference sequence). The CDR3 extends over 13 amino acids. The CDR3 DNA is TGTGCCGCACGACCCAACTCTGGAAACACCATATATTTT. Translation: CAARPNSGNTIYF.

The chain couples TRBV9 to TRBJ2-7, with 8 bases aligning to TRBD1. The germline V gene has CDR1 SGDLS and CDR2 YYNGEE. Trimming removed 4 bases from V and 5 bases from J; junction bases left unmatched: 14. This CDR3 comprises 16 residues. As DNA, the CDR3 is TGTGCCAGCAGCCGGAAGCTTACAGGGGGGTGGAACGAGCAGTACTTC. Protein sequence: CASSRKLTGGWNEQYF.